This T cell receptor beta chain was sequenced during a study of vaccination effects on CD4 cells after COVID-19. Study overall: The participants, recipients of two vaccine doses, got either BNT162b2 or mRNA-1273. Study-level findings and limits: The study found that only 1 of 255 vaccine-induced clones from healthy vaccinees cross-reacted with common cold coronaviruses.

With the ViraFEST assay, the study expanded antigen-specific CD4+ T cells using viral peptide pools, then sequenced them. Following 10 days of culture, CD4+ T cells were isolated. None of these healthy vaccinees had been infected with SARS-CoV-2 before vaccination. The data were produced by immunoSEQ multiplex PCR, yet TCRdb's version contains in-frame clones alone and is incomplete. The sample holds 26,000 or so clones; around 70% are singletons and the top ten take about 10%. The length of the CDR3 is 16 residues. V lost 1 base, J lost 1 base, and 11 bases lay in between. Germline V lookup: CDR1 MGHDK, CDR2 SYGVNS. A note on this clone: Its antigen is as yet unknown.

J is TRBJ2-1 and V is TRBV25-1, with D maybe TRBD1 (5 bases). Here the sequenced sample was CD4+ T cells from PBMCs cultured with SARS-CoV-2 spike peptides, taken before COVID-19 vaccination. The TCR was taken from a human donor who received a COVID-19 vaccine. CDR3 bases: TGTGCCAGCAGTGAATTAAGGGGTAGGTCCTACAATGAGCAGTTCTTC. As protein: CASSELRGRSYNEQFF.